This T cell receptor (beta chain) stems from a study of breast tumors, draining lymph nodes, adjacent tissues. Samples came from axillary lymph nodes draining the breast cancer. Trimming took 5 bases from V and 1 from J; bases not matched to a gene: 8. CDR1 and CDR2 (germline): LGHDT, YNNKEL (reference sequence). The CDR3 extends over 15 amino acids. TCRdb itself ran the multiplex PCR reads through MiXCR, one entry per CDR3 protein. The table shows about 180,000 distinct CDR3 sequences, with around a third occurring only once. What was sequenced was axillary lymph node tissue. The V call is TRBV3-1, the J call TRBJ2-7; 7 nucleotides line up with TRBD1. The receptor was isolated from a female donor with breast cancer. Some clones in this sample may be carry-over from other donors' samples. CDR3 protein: CASSFPGQPSYEQYF. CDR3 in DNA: TGTGCCAGCAGCTTCCCGGGACAGCCGTCCTACGAGCAGTACTTC.